Given below is one TCR beta chain in context. The data belong to a study of T cells in Graves' hyperthyroidism and ophthalmopathy. Amplified TCR beta CDR3 regions derived from RNA transcripts. HTBI primers were employed in a first-round RT-PCR of the TCR CDR3. TCRdb passed the multiplex PCR reads through MiXCR, listing each CDR3 protein once. The repertoire holds hundreds of thousands of distinct CDR3 sequences, approximately 14% seen once, with 10% in the top ten. Criteria for exclusion of patients were uncontrolled infection, other autoimmune disease, pregnancy or lactation. Together with thyroid ultrasound, orbital computed tomography, serum thyroxine and TRAb, clinical symptoms were used for diagnoses. Material: blood. The receptor was derived from a woman between 18 and 30 years old with Graves' hyperthyroidism.

CDR3: CASSPESETQYF. The CDR3 DNA sequence: TGTGCCAGCTCACCAGAGTCGGAGACCCAGTACTTC. The chain has TRBV18 and TRBJ2-5; the D is unclear. Germline-derived CDR1 and CDR2 are KGHSH and LQKENI. The CDR3 loop spans 12 amino acids. The V end lost 2 bases, the J end lost 5 bases, and 6 bases lay between the germline ends.